The next 32 T cell receptor beta chains were all read from a single sample in a study of shared clonotypes between healthy human individuals. Produced via immunoSEQ multiplex PCR; TCRdb's table is partial and in-frame only. The sample contains 450,000 to 700,000 clones, about 95% of which appear only once. Naive CD8 cells lacked CD45RO, underwent positive selection for CCR7 and left out terminally differentiated effector memory CD45RA+ cells. Input material: naive CD8+ T cells sorted from blood. Source of these receptors: a woman aged 25 to 39 in good health.

This chain links TRBV7-8 with TRBJ2-7; 9 bases line up with TRBD1. V lost 5 bases and J lost 5; bases outside the gene matches: 10. CDR1 SGHVS and CDR2 FQNEAQ come from the germline V gene. CDR3 size: 15 residues. The CDR3, as DNA: TGTGCCAGCAGCGGAAACAGGGGGCAATACGACGAGCAGTACTTC. Its translation: CASSGNRGQYDEQYF.

The V call is TRBV27, the J call TRBJ2-6; D is unclear. CDR3 length: 15 amino acids. Germline V gene data show CDR1 as MNHEY and CDR2 as SMNVEV (reference sequence). V was cut by 6 bases and J by 0 bases, with 9 bases left in between. This CDR3 reads CASSYPASGANVLTF. CDR3 DNA: TGTGCCAGCAGCTATCCTGCCTCTGGGGCCAACGTCCTGACTTTC.

The rearrangement uses TRBV5-1 and TRBJ2-5; D may be TRBD2 (6 bases). The J call may be mistaken, given a closer DNA end match to TRBJ2-7. The CDR3 totals 13 residues. Looked up from germline, CDR1 is SGHRS and CDR2 is YFSETQ. CDR3 residues: CATLGREIYEQYF. The DNA for the CDR3 is TGCGCCACCCTGGGACGGGAGATCTACGAGCAGTACTTC.

The V gene is TRBV14, the J gene TRBJ1-1; unclear D gene. CDR1 is SGHDN, CDR2 FVKESK, per germline. The V end lost 0 bases, the J end lost 6 bases, and 11 bases lay between the germline ends. The CDR3 sequence is 14 residues long. The CDR3 nucleotides are TGTGCCAGCAGCCAAGATCCGGGTAGGTCTGAAGCTTTCTTT. It encodes CASSQDPGRSEAFF.

This chain uses TRBV9 with TRBJ2-3; D remains ambiguous. Germline loops: CDR1 SGDLS, CDR2 YYNGEE. The CDR3 is 12 amino acids. V lost 3 bases to trimming and J lost 2 bases, with 4 bases between them. The CDR3 nucleotides are TGTGCCAGCAGCGCCAACACAGATACGCAGTATTTT. The encoded protein is CASSANTDTQYF.

V is TRBV14 and J is TRBJ1-2, with no clear D. Germline V gene lookup returns CDR1 SGHDN and CDR2 FVKESK. V lost 3 bases, J lost 0 bases, and 14 bases lay in between. The CDR3 runs to 16 residues. The CDR3 spells CASSHLVADSNYGYTF. The CDR3 DNA reads TGTGCCAGCAGCCATTTGGTAGCGGATTCTAACTATGGCTACACCTTC.

The V gene is TRBV5-4, the J gene TRBJ1-2; D may be TRBD1 (6 bases). Trimming took 2 bases from V and 6 from J, leaving 17 bases between them. CDR1 and CDR2 (germline): SGHNT, YYREEE (reference sequence). The CDR3 spans 15 residues. This chain's CDR3 is CASSFPDSLTDGYTF. The CDR3 nucleotides are TGTGCCAGCAGCTTCCCGGACAGTCTTACCGATGGCTACACCTTC.

This rearrangement joins TRBV6-5 to TRBJ1-1, with D possibly being TRBD1 (6 bases). Germline loops: CDR1 MNHEY, CDR2 SVGAGI. The CDR3 is 14 residues long. Deletions cut 2 bases from V and 3 bases from J, with 10 bases between. CDR3 nucleotide sequence: TGTGCCAGCAGTTACCAGGGGTTGTACACTGAAGCTTTCTTT. Its protein product is CASSYQGLYTEAFF.

The chain links TRBV6-5 to TRBJ2-7, with D perhaps matching TRBD1 or TRBD2 (5 bases each). CDR3 length: 14 residues. Trimming shortened V by 4 bases and J by 3 bases, and 13 bases separated the two germline ends. Germline CDR1 and CDR2: MNHEY and SVGAGI. The CDR3 here is CASSFRDRIYEQYF. The CDR3 DNA sequence: TGTGCCAGCAGTTTCCGGGACCGCATCTACGAGCAGTACTTC.

V usage is TRBV30 and J usage is TRBJ2-2, with 9 nucleotides matching TRBD2. CDR3 length equals 17 residues. Unmatched junction bases numbered 14, after V lost 4 bases and J lost 5 bases. Looked up from germline, CDR1 is GTSNPN and CDR2 is SVGIG (reference sequence). The CDR3 region is CAWKGYAGGPRTGELFF. CDR3 bases: TGTGCCTGGAAGGGCTATGCGGGAGGGCCCCGGACCGGGGAGCTGTTTTTT.

The CDR3 DNA reads as TGTGCCAGCAGTTCGACGGAGAACCTACGGAGGGAGCAGTACTTC. Its translation is CASSSTENLRREQYF. The rearrangement links TRBV28 to TRBJ2-7; D may be TRBD2 (5 bases). V dropped 4 bases and J dropped 7 bases, with 20 bases sitting between them. The CDR3 totals 15 residues. Germline V CDR1 and CDR2: MDHEN, SYDVKM.

V usage is TRBV28 and J usage is TRBJ1-5; D unresolved. CDR1 is MDHEN, CDR2 SYDVKM, per germline. CDR3 size: 16 residues. The ends were cut back, 5 bases at V and 0 bases at J, with 14 bases in the middle. The CDR3 is CASSPPTDHSNQPQHF. Here the CDR3 DNA reads TGTGCCAGCAGTCCACCGACGGACCATAGCAATCAGCCCCAGCATTTT.

The rearrangement uses TRBV10-2 and TRBJ2-7; TRBD2 agrees at 11 bases. The germline CDR1 and CDR2 sequences are WSHSY and SAAADI. CDR3 length: 21 amino acids. V dropped 0 bases and J dropped 6; count of bases not matched to a gene: 22. CDR3 sequence: CASSESTPGLADTTRKGEQYF. The CDR3 region has the DNA TGCGCCAGCAGTGAGTCTACTCCGGGACTAGCGGACACTACGAGAAAAGGCGAGCAGTACTTC.

The gene calls are TRBV15 and TRBJ2-7; D call uncertain. CDR3 size: 18 residues. V lost 3 bases to trimming and J lost 3 bases, with 24 bases between them. Germline V gene sequence: CDR1 LNHNV, CDR2 YYDKDF (reference sequence). CDR3 coding DNA: TGTGCCACCAGCAGTGGCCCCCCCCGTGCGGCGGCCAACTACGAGCAGTACTTC. It yields the protein CATSSGPPRAAANYEQYF.

This clone was picked up one time. This chain links TRBV10-3 with TRBJ2-7; D possibly corresponds to TRBD2 (5 bases). CDR1 and CDR2 from the germline V gene are ENHRY and SYGVKD. V was cut by 8 bases and J by 1 base, with 12 bases left in between. The CDR3 totals 13 residues. The DNA for the CDR3 is TGTGCCATCGGAAGCGGACTTTCCTACGAGCAGTACTTC. It codes for CAIGSGLSYEQYF.

The chain is built from TRBV13 and TRBJ1-2; D is perhaps TRBD1 (5 bases). The CDR3 covers 13 residues. From germline, CDR1 is PRHDT and CDR2 FYEKMQ (reference sequence). Trimming removed 5 bases from V and 7 bases from J, with 14 bases in between. CDR3 in amino acids: CASSLGTQVGYTF. CDR3 in DNA: TGTGCCAGCAGCCTCGGGACGCAGGTTGGCTACACCTTC.

The CDR3 protein is CASSEGQGSYNEQFF. CDR3 in DNA: TGTGCCAGCAGTGAGGGACAGGGGTCCTACAATGAGCAGTTCTTC. The chain links TRBV27 to TRBJ2-1; 10 positions agree with TRBD1. This CDR3 comprises 15 residues. V gave up 5 bases and J gave up 1 base; unmatched junction bases: 2. CDR1 is MNHEY and CDR2 is SMNVEV in the germline V gene (reference sequence).

This clone was picked up one time. The sample has other DNA sequences that encode this CDR3 too. V usage is TRBV7-9 and J usage is TRBJ2-7; D is unclear. CDR3 length: 12 residues. Germline V gene sequence: CDR1 SEHNR, CDR2 FQNEAQ (reference sequence). Trimming removed 1 base at V and 4 bases at J, with 5 bases between. CDR3 loop: CASSLEAYEQYF. In DNA form, the CDR3 reads TGTGCCAGCAGCTTAGAAGCTTACGAGCAGTACTTC.

The rearrangement uses TRBV6-1 and TRBJ2-7; D is possibly TRBD2 (5 bases). The germline CDR1 and CDR2 sequences are MNHNS and SASEGT. With 6 bases removed from V and 1 base from J, the gap between germline ends came to 13 bases. CDR3 length equals 14 residues. CDR3 in amino acids: CASRIREGSYEQYF. The CDR3 DNA reads as TGTGCCAGCAGAATCCGGGAAGGGTCCTACGAGCAGTACTTC.

This clone appeared a single time. This chain uses TRBV28 with TRBJ2-5, with D possibly TRBD1 on 6 matching bases. Germline CDR1 MDHEN, CDR2 SYDVKM. The CDR3 contains 15 residues. V lost 5 bases to trimming and J lost 4 bases, with 17 bases between them. The CDR3 spells CASSRQGFLVETQYF. CDR3 nucleotide sequence: TGTGCCAGCAGTAGGCAGGGGTTTCTAGTAGAGACCCAGTACTTC.

This chain connects TRBV6-5 to TRBJ2-1, with D possibly being TRBD1 (6 bases). CDR1 and CDR2 from the germline V gene are MNHEY and SVGAGI. The length of the CDR3 is 16 residues. Trimming removed 2 bases at V and 8 bases at J, with 19 bases between. CDR3: CASSYEPQGMVDEQFF. The CDR3 DNA is TGTGCCAGCAGTTACGAACCACAGGGTATGGTGGATGAGCAGTTCTTC.

This clone was observed once. The J gene is TRBJ2-7, the V gene TRBV7-9; 9 bases match TRBD1. This CDR3 spans 14 amino acids. J gave up 5 bases and V 4 bases, and 6 bases lay outside the gene matches. Germline V gene lookup returns CDR1 SEHNR and CDR2 FQNEAQ (reference sequence). CDR3 sequence: CASSSGQGPHEQYF. DNA for the CDR3: TGTGCCAGCAGCTCGGGACAGGGCCCCCACGAGCAGTACTTC.

V usage is TRBV28 and J usage is TRBJ2-7, with D possibly matching TRBD2 (7 bases). Germline CDR1 and CDR2: MDHEN and SYDVKM. This CDR3 has 15 residues. V gave up 4 bases and J gave up 3 bases, with 16 bases separating them. CDR3 nucleotides: TGTGCCAGCAGTTCCGTCGGGGGGCTCGGCTACGAGCAGTACTTC. Protein sequence: CASSSVGGLGYEQYF.

The J gene is TRBJ1-5, the V gene TRBV27; the D is unclear. V was trimmed by 1 base and J by 1 base, leaving 5 bases between them. Germline assignment: CDR1 MNHEY and CDR2 SMNVEV (reference sequence). This CDR3 spans 14 amino acids. In nucleotides, the CDR3 is TGTGCCAGCAGTTTATTTCGGAGCAATCAGCCCCAGCATTTT. It encodes CASSLFRSNQPQHF.

V is TRBV10-1 and J is TRBJ2-7; D remains ambiguous. Germline lookup yields CDR1 WNHNN and CDR2 SYGVQD (reference sequence). V gave up 8 bases and J gave up 1 base, with 6 bases separating them. The CDR3 contains 11 residues. CDR3 sequence: CASGDSYEQYF. The CDR3 nucleotides read TGCGCCAGCGGGGATTCCTACGAGCAGTACTTC.

The J gene is TRBJ2-4, the V gene TRBV7-2; TRBD2 aligns across 8 bases. From germline, CDR1 is SGHTA and CDR2 FQGNSA. This CDR3 has 18 residues. V lost 5 bases and J lost 3; bases outside the gene matches: 15. The CDR3 spells CASSPGLVYWPGKNIQYF. CDR3 bases: TGTGCCAGCAGCCCGGGACTAGTTTACTGGCCGGGCAAAAACATTCAGTACTTC.

The chain links TRBV2 to TRBJ2-5; 9 nucleotides match TRBD1. The CDR3 is 13 residues long. V lost 8 bases, J lost 5 bases, and 6 bases stayed unmatched. Germline loops: CDR1 SNHLY, CDR2 FYNNEI. CDR3 DNA: TGTGCCAGCTCGGGACAGGGAGGTGAGACCCAGTACTTC. Protein: CASSGQGGETQYF.

The CDR3 is CASSRGTSGTDTQYF. The CDR3 DNA sequence: TGTGCCAGCAGCAGAGGGACTAGCGGTACAGATACGCAGTATTTT. The chain combines TRBV6-5 with TRBJ2-3; 11 nucleotides agree with TRBD2. Germline CDR1 is MNHEY and CDR2 is SVGAGI. V gave up 6 bases and J gave up 3 bases; unmatched junction bases: 5. This CDR3 is built from 15 residues.

The J gene is TRBJ2-5, the V gene TRBV19; D call uncertain. The V end was cut by 8 bases, the J end by 0 bases, with 4 bases between. CDR1 is LNHDA, CDR2 SQIVND, per germline (reference sequence). The CDR3 runs to 11 residues. CDR3 region: CASEYQETQYF. As DNA, the CDR3 is TGTGCCAGTGAGTACCAAGAGACCCAGTACTTC. Supplemented by reference TRBV19 and TRBJ2-5, the full variable domain reads DGGITQSPKYLFRKEGQNVTLSCEQNLNHDAMYWYRQDPGQGLRLIYYSQIVNDFQKGDIAEGYSVSREKKESFPLTVTSAQKNPTAFYLCASEYQETQYFGPGTRLLVL.

This clone was detected a few times. This rearrangement joins TRBV2 to TRBJ1-5, with D tentatively TRBD1 (6 bases). V shed 3 bases and J shed 6 bases, with 9 bases lying between them. This CDR3 comprises 13 residues. Germline lookup yields CDR1 SNHLY and CDR2 FYNNEI. CDR3 sequence (DNA): TGTGCCAGCAGTGACAGGGGTTTTCAGCCCCAGCATTTT. Its protein product is CASSDRGFQPQHF.

The genes are TRBV29-1 and TRBJ2-7; unclear D gene. This CDR3 has 13 residues. Germline V gene lookup returns CDR1 SQVTM and CDR2 ANQGSEA. Trimming cost V 7 bases and J 3 bases, with 16 bases left between them. This CDR3 reads CSAAGRSVYEQYF. The DNA of the CDR3 is TGCAGCGCCGCTGGACGTTCAGTCTACGAGCAGTACTTC.

The chain carries TRBV7-8 and TRBJ1-2; D possibly corresponds to TRBD1 (5 bases). V was clipped by 0 bases and J by 8 bases, with 10 bases between them. The germline gives CDR1 SGHVS, CDR2 FQNEAQ. This CDR3 region has 13 residues. The CDR3 sequence: CASSLAPGSGYTF. The CDR3 DNA reads as TGTGCCAGCAGCTTAGCGCCAGGGTCGGGCTACACCTTC.